The rows below give T cell receptor beta chains drawn from one sample of a study of blood T cell repertoires in COVID-19. This table comes from immunoSEQ multiplex PCR, and its TCRdb copy is limited to in-frame clones, with some not included. The sample lists around 72,000 clones; 85% to 90% were seen once. Sample: peripheral blood. These receptors were obtained from a man between 65 and 80 years old with active or convalescent COVID-19. CDR3s include the opening cysteine and the closing phenylalanine or tryptophan. The order of the fields is V gene, J gene, D gene, clone size, CDR3 protein, CDR3 DNA. D genes are given only for firm matches. Clone sizes are given selectively: once, few, many, or a class where the clone is expanded.

TRBV28	TRBJ2-7	.	.	CASSFVQNWRGGNYEQYF	TGTGCCAGCAGTTTTGTGCAAAATTGGAGGGGCGGGAACTACGAGCAGTACTTC
TRBV28	TRBJ1-2	TRBD1	.	CASLTGQAYGYTF	TGTGCCAGCCTCACTGGACAGGCCTATGGCTACACCTTC
TRBV18	TRBJ2-7	TRBD1	.	CASSPRDSPYEQYF	TGTGCCAGCTCACCGAGGGACAGTCCCTACGAGCAGTACTTC
TRBV27	TRBJ2-1	TRBD1	.	CASSSTGGEDEFF	TGTGCCAGCAGTTCGACAGGGGGCGAGGATGAGTTCTTC
TRBV18	TRBJ2-5	.	.	CASSPSSTGQETQYF	TGTGCCAGCTCACCCTCGTCAACGGGTCAAGAGACCCAGTACTTC
TRBV27	TRBJ1-4	TRBD1	.	CASSPTGTGVWGEKLFF	TGTGCCAGCAGCCCTACCGGGACAGGGGTTTGGGGTGAAAAACTGTTTTTT
TRBV28	TRBJ2-7	.	.	CASSSHDSYEQYF	TGTGCCAGCAGTTCCCACGACAGTTACGAGCAGTACTTC
TRBV28	TRBJ1-5	.	.	CASSSPTGTSGNQPQHF	TGTGCCAGCAGTTCCCCCACAGGTACTAGCGGCAATCAGCCCCAGCATTTT
TRBV5-1	TRBJ2-5	.	.	CASSPEGQGAFETQYF	TGCGCCAGCAGCCCGGAGGGCCAGGGTGCGTTCGAGACCCAGTACTTC
TRBV7-2	TRBJ2-2	.	.	CASSQMTSSATGELFF	TGTGCCAGCAGCCAAATGACTAGTTCGGCCACCGGGGAGCTGTTTTTT
TRBV28	TRBJ1-2	.	.	CASSLRGWYGYTF	TGTGCCAGCAGTTTAAGGGGTTGGTATGGCTACACCTTC
TRBV10-3	TRBJ1-1	.	.	CAISESSGDTEAFF	TGTGCCATCAGTGAGTCTTCGGGGGACACTGAAGCTTTCTTT
TRBV28	TRBJ1-5	.	.	CASSLSLSNQPQHF	TGTGCCAGCAGTTTGAGCCTAAGCAATCAGCCCCAGCATTTT
TRBV6-5	TRBJ2-3	TRBD1	few	CASRGDSLGITQYF	TGTGCCAGCAGAGGGGACAGTTTGGGAATTACGCAGTATTTT
TRBV29-1	TRBJ1-1	.	few	CSAQRNTEAFF	TGCAGCGCACAGAGGAACACTGAAGCTTTCTTT
TRBV27	TRBJ1-6	.	.	CASGRALNSPLHF	TGTGCCAGTGGCAGGGCCCTTAATTCACCCCTCCACTTT
TRBV11-2	TRBJ1-4	.	.	CASSLTGEKLFF	TGTGCCAGCAGCTTAACAGGTGAAAAACTGTTTTTT
TRBV7-2	TRBJ1-1	.	.	CASSLVPGANTEAFF	TGTGCCAGCAGCTTAGTACCAGGGGCGAACACTGAAGCTTTCTTT
TRBV28	TRBJ2-7	.	.	CASTPGGGGRTHEQYF	TGTGCCAGCACCCCGGGGGGAGGGGGGAGGACCCACGAGCAGTACTTC
TRBV5-1	TRBJ2-2	TRBD2	.	CASGRANTGELFF	TGCGCCAGCGGGAGGGCGAACACCGGGGAGCTGTTTTTT
TRBV20-1	TRBJ1-2	.	.	CSPDGYTF	TGCAGCCCGGATGGCTACACCTTC
TRBV28	TRBJ1-2	TRBD1	.	CASSTPSTGNYGYTF	TGTGCCAGCAGTACCCCCTCGACAGGGAACTATGGCTACACCTTC
TRBV19	TRBJ1-5	.	.	CATRSRGGNQPQHF	TGTGCGACAAGGAGCAGGGGTGGCAATCAGCCCCAGCATTTT
TRBV3-1/TRBV3-2	TRBJ2-7	TRBD2	.	CASSQWREGRDEQYF	TGTGCCAGCAGCCAGTGGCGGGAGGGCCGTGACGAGCAGTACTTC
TRBV5-6	TRBJ2-4	.	.	CASQIRGNIQYF	TGTGCCAGCCAAATCAGGGGCAACATTCAGTACTTC
TRBV6-5	TRBJ2-6	.	.	CASSTAPSGANVLTF	TGTGCCAGCTCGACAGCACCCTCTGGGGCCAACGTCCTGACTTTC
TRBV27	TRBJ1-5	TRBD1	.	CASRRDRRSNQPQHF	TGTGCCAGCAGAAGGGACAGGAGGAGCAATCAGCCCCAGCATTTT
TRBV9	TRBJ1-6	.	.	CASSATETHSPLHF	TGTGCCAGCAGCGCTACAGAAACCCATTCACCCCTCCACTTT
TRBV6-5	TRBJ1-2	.	.	CASSDSGTYGYTF	TGTGCCAGCAGTGACTCCGGGACATATGGCTACACCTTC
TRBV7-9	TRBJ1-2	TRBD1	few	CASNPGTGPYGYTF	TGTGCCAGCAACCCCGGGACAGGGCCCTATGGCTACACCTTC
TRBV5-1	TRBJ2-3	.	.	CASSLARGTQYF	TGCGCCAGCAGCTTGGCCCGGGGTACGCAGTATTTT
TRBV19	TRBJ2-5	.	.	CASSTQDGRGTQYF	TGTGCCAGTAGTACACAGGACGGCCGAGGGACCCAGTACTTC
TRBV28	TRBJ1-2	TRBD1	.	CASKLGTAGYTF	TGTGCCAGCAAACTCGGGACAGCTGGCTACACCTTC
TRBV2	TRBJ2-7	.	.	CASNYHSSYEQYF	TGTGCCAGCAATTATCACAGTTCCTACGAGCAGTACTTC
TRBV7-9	TRBJ1-1	.	.	CASRKVDTGGRSEAFF	TGTGCCAGCCGTAAAGTAGACACGGGGGGACGCAGTGAAGCTTTCTTT
TRBV5-6	TRBJ1-5	.	few	CASSYRESNQPQHF	TGTGCCAGCAGTTACAGGGAAAGCAATCAGCCCCAGCATTTT
TRBV11-2	TRBJ1-2	.	.	CASSSSVSDYGYTF	TGTGCCAGCAGCTCATCGGTCAGCGATTATGGCTACACCTTC
TRBV30	TRBJ2-1	TRBD2	.	CASSSGLVNEQFF	TGTGCCTCCTCCTCGGGACTAGTCAATGAGCAGTTCTTC
TRBV2	TRBJ1-2	.	.	CASSEHRAKGYTF	TGTGCCAGCAGTGAACACAGGGCAAAGGGCTACACCTTC
TRBV6-6	TRBJ2-7	TRBD2	.	CASSYSPSGSSYEQYF	TGTGCCAGCAGTTACTCGCCTAGCGGGAGCTCCTACGAGCAGTACTTC
TRBV5-6	TRBJ2-1	TRBD2	.	CASSPSGRADPNEQFF	TGTGCCAGCAGCCCATCCGGGAGGGCCGATCCAAATGAGCAGTTCTTC
TRBV19	TRBJ2-5	.	.	CASSGARGRETQYF	TGTGCCAGTAGTGGGGCGAGGGGGAGAGAGACCCAGTACTTC
TRBV9	TRBJ1-5	.	.	CASSVDIYQPQHF	TGTGCCAGCAGCGTAGACATCTATCAGCCCCAGCATTTT
TRBV25-1	TRBJ2-1	.	.	CASDDGTSSSYNEQFF	TGTGCCAGCGACGACGGGACTTCGAGCTCCTACAATGAGCAGTTCTTC
TRBV27	TRBJ2-3	TRBD1	.	CASSSTGISTDTQYF	TGTGCCAGCAGTTCGACAGGGATCAGCACAGATACGCAGTATTTT
TRBV9	TRBJ2-5	.	once	CASSVNGGETQYF	TGTGCCAGCAGCGTAAACGGAGGAGAGACCCAGTACTTC
TRBV27	TRBJ1-4	TRBD1	.	CASSSPPGGGQEKLFF	TGTGCCAGCAGTTCCCCCCCAGGGGGCGGGCAGGAAAAACTGTTTTTT
TRBV28	TRBJ1-2	TRBD1	.	CASSSGQAIFYGYTF	TGTGCCAGCAGCTCAGGACAGGCTATATTCTATGGCTACACCTTC
TRBV10-3	TRBJ1-1	.	.	CAITDDTGYTEAFF	TGTGCCATCACCGACGATACAGGGTACACTGAAGCTTTCTTT
TRBV13	TRBJ2-1	.	.	CASSPPSESSYSSYNEQFF	TGTGCCAGCAGCCCCCCTAGCGAATCCAGTTATTCCTCCTACAATGAGCAGTTCTTC
TRBV24-1	TRBJ1-5	TRBD1	.	CATSGSQGDQPQHF	TGTGCCACCAGTGGTAGCCAGGGGGATCAGCCCCAGCATTTT
TRBV6-5	TRBJ1-3	.	.	CASSPGGNTIYF	TGTGCCAGCAGTCCAGGGGGAAACACCATATATTTT
TRBV7-9	TRBJ2-7	TRBD2	.	CASRLAGGYGEQYF	TGTGCCAGCAGGCTAGCGGGAGGATACGGCGAGCAGTACTTC
TRBV18	TRBJ1-6	.	.	CASSTIQATSYNSPLHF	TGTGCCAGCTCAACGATACAGGCAACCTCCTATAATTCACCCCTCCACTTT
TRBV4-2	TRBJ2-3	TRBD1	.	CASSQDLGGRGADTQYF	TGTGCCAGCAGCCAAGATCTAGGGGGCCGCGGCGCAGATACGCAGTATTTT